A selection of T cell receptor beta chains follows, all from one sample in a study of beta chain bispecific antibodies for T cell cancers. TCRdb recomputed calls from the 5' RACE reads with MiXCR, one row per CDR3 protein. The repertoire holds about 20,000 distinct CDR3 sequences, with about 2.6% as singletons. Their recognized antigens are unknown. The sequenced material came from healthy donor T cells cultured with leukemia cells. These receptors were obtained from a human donor in good health. Some clones in this sample may be carry-over from other donors' samples. Both conserved end residues are part of each CDR3. D genes are given only for firm matches. Size is omitted from some rows. Given values are once, few, many or a class for expanded clones.

d_gene,v_gene,j_gene,abundance,CDR3nt,CDR3aa
NA,TRBV7-6,TRBJ2-1,many,TGTGCCAGCAGCTCACATTTGAGCTCCTACAATGAGCAGTTCTTC,CASSSHLSSYNEQFF
NA,TRBV27,TRBJ2-4,many,TGTGCCAGCAGTCTCCCGGGACATATTCAGTACTTC,CASSLPGHIQYF
TRBD1,TRBV11-2,TRBJ2-5,many,TGTGCCAGCAGCACCCCGTCGACAGGGTACCAAGAGACCCAGTACTTC,CASSTPSTGYQETQYF
NA,TRBV6-5,TRBJ1-1,many,TGTGCCAGCAGCCGCAGTAGAAACACTGAAGCTTTCTTT,CASSRSRNTEAFF
NA,TRBV20-1,TRBJ1-1,many,TGCAGTGCCAGCCTTTCGAACACTGAAGCTTTCTTT,CSASLSNTEAFF
NA,TRBV5-1,TRBJ2-1,medium-sized,TGCGCCAGCAGCGTTACAAGTGAGCAGTTCTTC,CASSVTSEQFF
NA,TRBV4-1,TRBJ1-6,many,TGCGCCAGCAGCCAAGACTCACCCCTCCACTTT,CASSQDSPLHF
NA,TRBV9,TRBJ1-1,many,TGTGCCAGCAGCGCAGACGGTGACAGAATGAACACTGAAGCTTTCTTT,CASSADGDRMNTEAFF
NA,TRBV7-9,TRBJ1-2,many,TGTGCCAGCAGCCCATCCGGGACCCCAGTCTATGGCTACACCTTC,CASSPSGTPVYGYTF
TRBD2,TRBV20-1,TRBJ2-7,many,TGCAGTGCTAAAAAGCGGGGAATTACCTACGAGCAGTACTTC,CSAKKRGITYEQYF
TRBD1,TRBV19,TRBJ1-3,few,TGTGCCAGTAGTATCCGAGGGGACAGGGTTGGAAACACCATATATTTT,CASSIRGDRVGNTIYF
NA,TRBV12-3/TRBV12-4,TRBJ1-1,many,TGTGCCAGCAGTGCGACAGGTTATGGCACTGAAGCTTTCTTT,CASSATGYGTEAFF
NA,TRBV7-8,TRBJ2-3,many,TGTGCCAGCAGGCCCAGGTGGTCCACAGATACGCAGTATTTT,CASRPRWSTDTQYF
NA,TRBV27,TRBJ2-3,many,TGTGCCAGCAGTTCACCGGGGCTAGCAATAGATACGCAGTATTTT,CASSSPGLAIDTQYF
NA,TRBV27,TRBJ2-7,many,TGTGCCAGCAGTCCCGCGTGGGCCCCCCAATACGAGCAGTACTTC,CASSPAWAPQYEQYF
TRBD2,TRBV5-1,TRBJ2-5,many,TGCGCCAGCAGCTTGACTCCCGGGACTAGGGACAAAGAGACCCAGTACTTC,CASSLTPGTRDKETQYF
TRBD1,TRBV5-1,TRBJ2-1,many,TGCGCCAGCGGTGGGGGGGACAGGGTCTACAATGAGCAGTTCTTC,CASGGGDRVYNEQFF
TRBD2,TRBV9,TRBJ2-1,many,TGTGCCAGCAGCGCTGGGGGGGGAAGCTCCTACAATGAGCAGTTCTTC,CASSAGGGSSYNEQFF
NA,TRBV12-3/TRBV12-4,TRBJ1-5,NA,TGTGCCAGCAGTTTAGGAAGGAGGACCGTAGGTCAGCCCCAGCATTTT,CASSLGRRTVGQPQHF
NA,TRBV14,TRBJ2-7,many,TGTGCCAGCAGCCTCGTTACCGGGACCTACGAGCAGTACTTC,CASSLVTGTYEQYF
NA,TRBV20-1,TRBJ2-6,many,TGCAGTGCTAGGGGCCCCTCTGGGGCCAACGTCCTGACTTTC,CSARGPSGANVLTF
NA,TRBV5-8,TRBJ2-7,NA,TGTGCCAGCGGGGAGAGGTGGGGCGAGCAGTACTTC,CASGERWGEQYF
NA,TRBV29-1,TRBJ2-5,many,TGCAACGTATGGGGACGGAACCAAGAGACCCAGTACTTC,CNVWGRNQETQYF
NA,TRBV27,TRBJ1-5,many,TGTGCCAGCAGTTTAGGAGGAGTCGAGCAGCCCCAGCATTTT,CASSLGGVEQPQHF
NA,TRBV10-3,TRBJ2-7,NA,TGTGCCATCAGTGATCTGGCGGCAGGGAGCTACGAGCAGTACTTC,CAISDLAAGSYEQYF
NA,TRBV2,TRBJ1-3,many,TGTGCCAGCAGTGAAGTGAAGTACTCTGGAAACACCATATATTTT,CASSEVKYSGNTIYF
TRBD2,TRBV5-4,TRBJ2-1,NA,TGTGCCAGCAGCCCGGGACTAGCTCCGGATGAGCAGTTCTTC,CASSPGLAPDEQFF
NA,TRBV20-1,TRBJ2-5,few,TGCAGTGCTAGAGATCCCGGGGGCGCGAAGTGGGAGACCCAGTACTTC,CSARDPGGAKWETQYF
NA,TRBV7-6,TRBJ2-5,many,TGTGCCAGCAGCTTACTCGGGGTACAGATGACAGAGACCCAGTACTTC,CASSLLGVQMTETQYF
NA,TRBV5-1,TRBJ2-7,many,TGCGCCAGCAGCTCCCTGCGATTCGCCGAGCAGTACTTC,CASSSLRFAEQYF
NA,TRBV20-1,TRBJ1-1,many,TGCAGTGCCGGAGGAGGGGCGGGCACTGAAGCTTTCTTT,CSAGGGAGTEAFF
TRBD2,TRBV19,TRBJ2-7,many,TGTGCCAGTAGTGTGGCTAGCGGGGGGACCTACGAGCAGTACTTC,CASSVASGGTYEQYF
NA,TRBV6-2/TRBV6-3,TRBJ2-7,many,TGTGCCACCCAGACAGAGTACGAGCAGTACTTC,CATQTEYEQYF
TRBD1,TRBV5-1,TRBJ2-7,many,TGCGCCAGCAGGGAAGGGGGCGATAGCTCCTACGAGCAGTACTTC,CASREGGDSSYEQYF
NA,TRBV4-1,TRBJ2-5,many,TGCGCCAGCAGCCAAGATCTTGTGGGGAGAACCGGGGAAGAGACCCAGTACTTC,CASSQDLVGRTGEETQYF
TRBD1,TRBV6-6,TRBJ2-7,few,TGTGCCAGCAGTCTTTCTCGGACAGGGGCGAACGAGCAGTACTTC,CASSLSRTGANEQYF
NA,TRBV19,TRBJ2-1,many,TGTGCCAGCGATGCCGAGGGGGATGAGCAGTTCTTC,CASDAEGDEQFF
NA,TRBV4-1,TRBJ2-7,NA,TGCGCCAGCAGCCAAGGACAGGAAGTTGGCGAGCAGTACTTC,CASSQGQEVGEQYF
NA,TRBV5-1,TRBJ2-2,few,TGCGCCAGCAGCACCCAGCCGGGGGCCGGGGAGCTGTTTTTT,CASSTQPGAGELFF
TRBD1,TRBV25-1,TRBJ1-2,many,TGTGCCAGCAGTGATTCCGGGACAGCGAACTATGGCTACACCTTC,CASSDSGTANYGYTF
NA,TRBV18,TRBJ2-5,medium-sized,TGTGCCAGCTCACACGGGGGCGGAGAGACCCAGTACTTC,CASSHGGGETQYF
TRBD1,TRBV5-1,TRBJ2-7,NA,TGCGCCAGCAGCTCCAGGACAGGGGGGAGAACGGCCTACGAGCAGTACTTC,CASSSRTGGRTAYEQYF
TRBD1,TRBV19,TRBJ1-2,many,TGTGCCAGTAGCCCTAACTGGGACAGCCTTAACTATGGCTACACCTTC,CASSPNWDSLNYGYTF